This TCR beta chain appears in the sequencing data of a study of tumor-infiltrating lymphocytes in localized non-small cell lung cancer (dated by TCRdb to about 2021). In the study overall: Patients whose samples were collected after neoadjuvant chemotherapy, as well as both smokers and never-smokers and several histologies, were included in the cohort. Resected tumor tissue and uninvolved lung tissue described as non-adjacent to the tumor were contributed by each patient, with both tissues obtained from the same patient. The same patients underwent several integrated assays, with TCR sequencing performed together with flow cytometry, multiplex immunofluorescence, RNA-seq, exome sequencing and proteomics. A total of 55 or so patients were included in the paired tumor versus uninvolved lung comparison of immunoSEQ T-cell fraction. The overall ICON cohort was composed of over a hundred surgical patients with localized non-small cell lung cancer whose tumors were resected.

The T-cell fraction in tumor and uninvolved lung tissue was obtained from TCR sequencing using the immunoSEQ assay. For the original study's pipeline: In the survival analysis, patients were divided into a high T-cell fraction group (upper tertile) and a low T-cell fraction group (lower two tertiles), and the two groups were compared using a log-rank test. A signed-rank test was used to test differences in T-cell fraction between paired tumor and uninvolved lung samples. TCRdb's version of the immuneACCESS table is confined to in-frame rearrangements and falls short of the full clone set. An unresolved V gene accounts for under half of the shortfall where checked; the remainder is of unknown origin. V and J calls and clone size are copied from that table; D and trimming were computed from the DNA. The sample table contains 7,000 or so clones; only one count was recorded for over 60% of them. The ten largest account for 9.5% to 15% of the sample.

The first patient joined ICON in early 2016, and enrollment wrapped up when the last patient was enrolled in late 2018. In a subcohort of 76 patients, fresh tumor and matched uninvolved tissue were collected for in-depth immune analyses, with TCR sequencing among those analyses. No cell sorting was done, and TCR sequencing was instead run on DNA isolated from bulk tissue. From the germline V gene, CDR1 is MNHNS and CDR2 is SASEGT. The V end gives up 7 bases and the J end 6 bases, leaving 9 bases in the junction not matched to a gene. The CDR3 spans 13 residues, from the cysteine through the phenylalanine. Kept here is only the CDR3 DNA, which spans 39 bases and is read in frame from base 1. On this clone: No antigen is known for it. Base qualities are not provided; no much larger clone lies one nucleotide away.

What the work shows at the level of the full study, not this receptor alone: Recurrence-free survival showed no association with tumor T-cell fraction measured by TCR sequencing (p = 0.61). Assay coverage varied across patients depending on available tissue quantity, so only a subset of the cohort had TCR sequencing. Because different pieces of the same tissue were used for different assays, technical variation could not be separated from intratumor heterogeneity. TCR-derived T-cell fraction did not differ between the flow cytometry-defined immunotypes IM1 (good prognosis) and IM2 (poor prognosis). Consistent with immunofluorescence CD3 counts, TCRbeta sequencing supported greater T cell infiltration in tumors than in uninvolved lung tissue.

This sequence uses TRBV6-1 and TRBJ2-7; TRBD1 aligns with 7 central bases. Input material: lung tumor tissue. This TCR was recovered from a human donor with non-small cell lung cancer. The sequenced DNA: TGTGCCAGCACCGACAGACAGGGAAGCGAGCAGTACTTC. Translation gives CASTDRQGSEQYF.